These 16 T cell receptor beta chains share one sample of origin, sequenced in a study of blood T cell repertoires in COVID-19. Produced via immunoSEQ multiplex PCR; TCRdb's table is partial and in-frame only. Here the sample spans 70,000 to 90,000 clones, around 86% being singletons. Specimen: peripheral blood. These receptors came from a man aged 45-65 years with active COVID-19.

V is TRBV27 and J is TRBJ2-7, with D perhaps TRBD2 (6 bases). CDR1 MNHEY and CDR2 SMNVEV come from the germline V gene (reference sequence). V lost 2 bases and J lost 0, with 11 bases in between. The CDR3 has 15 residues. The DNA for the CDR3 is TGTGCCAGCAGTTTAGGAGGGGATTCCTCCTACGAGCAGTACTTC. As protein: CASSLGGDSSYEQYF.

The chain has TRBV9 and TRBJ2-7; D possibly corresponds to TRBD1 (6 bases). CDR1 and CDR2 (germline): SGDLS, YYNGEE. Between the trimmed V and J ends, which lost 2 bases and 5 bases, there was a span of 17 bases. This CDR3 is built from 15 residues. DNA of the CDR3: TGTGCCAGCAGCGTTGGGGGCCTCCGTGGAGACGAGCAGTACTTC. Protein product: CASSVGGLRGDEQYF. The complete variable domain, with remaining parts taken from reference TRBV9 and TRBJ2-7, reads DSGVTQTPKHLITATGQRVTLRCSPRSGDLSVYWYQQSLDQGLQFLIQYYNGEERAKGNILERFSAQQFPDLHSELNLSSLELGDSALYFCASSVGGLRGDEQYFGPGTRLTVT.

V usage is TRBV9 and J usage is TRBJ1-3; D might be TRBD1 (6 bases). Per the germline V gene, CDR1 is SGDLS and CDR2 is YYNGEE. V dropped 2 bases and J dropped 0 bases, with 12 bases sitting between them. This CDR3 region has 16 residues. In DNA, the CDR3 is TGTGCCAGCAGCGTTGACAGGTCCGCCTCTGGAAACACCATATATTTT. Encoded protein: CASSVDRSASGNTIYF. Full variable domain (missing parts from reference TRBV9 and TRBJ1-3): DSGVTQTPKHLITATGQRVTLRCSPRSGDLSVYWYQQSLDQGLQFLIQYYNGEERAKGNILERFSAQQFPDLHSELNLSSLELGDSALYFCASSVDRSASGNTIYFGEGSWLTVV.

The chain uses TRBV30 and TRBJ2-1; TRBD1 is a possible D gene (5 bases). The V end lost 4 bases, the J end lost 2 bases, and 15 bases lay between the germline ends. There are 15 residues in the CDR3. Germline V gives CDR1 GTSNPN, CDR2 SVGIG (reference sequence). CDR3 loop: CAWNSGAFTYNEQFF. In DNA, the CDR3 is TGTGCCTGGAATTCTGGGGCTTTTACCTACAATGAGCAGTTCTTC.

The rearrangement links TRBV7-2 to TRBJ1-5, with 7 bases matching TRBD1. The CDR3 sequence is 14 residues long. With V trimmed by 5 bases and J by 11 bases, 12 bases remained unmatched. Germline CDR1 reads SGHTA; CDR2 reads FQGNSA. This CDR3 is CASSLSTGPVAQHF. CDR3 sequence (DNA): TGTGCCAGCAGCCTATCGACAGGGCCAGTTGCCCAGCATTTT.

V gene TRBV2 combines with J gene TRBJ2-4; TRBD2 matches 7 bases. The germline CDR1 and CDR2 sequences are SNHLY and FYNNEI. Trimming removed 3 bases from V and 0 bases from J; junction bases left unmatched: 8. The CDR3 contains 17 residues. Here the CDR3 DNA reads TGTGCCAGCAGTGAGCTGGCGGGCGGGGGAGCCAAAAACATTCAGTACTTC. Translating gives CASSELAGGGAKNIQYF.

J is TRBJ2-7 and V is TRBV30, with TRBD2 matching over 11 bases. Trimming took 7 bases from V and 4 from J; bases not matched to a gene: 9. Germline V gene lookup returns CDR1 GTSNPN and CDR2 SVGIG (reference sequence). The CDR3 sequence is 14 residues long. CDR3 in DNA: TGTGCCTCCAATAGCGGGAGGGCCGGGTACGAGCAGTACTTC. Its protein product is CASNSGRAGYEQYF. The whole variable domain, remainder taken from reference TRBV30 and TRBJ2-7, is SQTIHQWPATLVQPVGSPLSLECTVEGTSNPNLYWYRQAAGRGLQLLFYSVGIGQISSEVPQNLSASRPQDRQFILSSKKLLLSDSGFYLCASNSGRAGYEQYFGPGTRLTVT.

This clone was observed once. V gene TRBV7-2 combines with J gene TRBJ2-2; 8 bases agree with TRBD2. CDR3 length: 14 residues. J was trimmed by 6 bases and V by 7 bases; bases with no gene match: 7. Germline V gives CDR1 SGHTA, CDR2 FQGNSA. The chain's CDR3 is CASKDGGAPGELFF. The CDR3 coding sequence is TGTGCCAGCAAGGACGGGGGGGCCCCCGGGGAGCTGTTTTTT.

The chain joins TRBV4-1 to TRBJ1-4; 8 nucleotides match TRBD1. The CDR3 spans 14 residues. Germline-derived CDR1 and CDR2 are MGHRA and YSYEKL. Trimming took 4 bases from V and 3 from J; bases not matched to a gene: 1. In DNA, the CDR3 is TGCGCCAGCAGCCCGACAGGGGCTAATGAAAAACTGTTTTTT. Its translation: CASSPTGANEKLFF.

The chain employs TRBV9 and TRBJ2-7; 11 nucleotides agree with TRBD2. CDR1 and CDR2 (germline): SGDLS, YYNGEE. The CDR3 is 18 residues long. V was clipped by 4 bases and J by 3 bases; unmatched bases: 15. The CDR3 reads CASSLSPLAGGYIYEQYF. The CDR3 nucleotides are TGTGCCAGCAGCCTTAGCCCCCTAGCGGGGGGATACATCTACGAGCAGTACTTC.

The chain uses TRBV29-1 and TRBJ1-1, with D possibly matching TRBD1 (6 bases). Between the trimmed V and J ends, which lost 6 bases and 5 bases, there was a span of 7 bases. In germline, CDR1 is SQVTM, CDR2 ANQGSEA. This CDR3 is 10 amino acids long. CDR3 loop: CSVQGTEAFF. In DNA, the CDR3 is TGCAGCGTGCAGGGGACTGAAGCTTTCTTT.

The count of this clone is one. The CDR3 sequence: CASSQMGGPEETQYF. The CDR3 DNA sequence: TGTGCCAGCAGCCAGATGGGGGGTCCGGAGGAGACCCAGTACTTC. The chain joins TRBV4-2 to TRBJ2-5, with TRBD2 as a possible D gene (6 bases). Trimming removed 3 bases from V and 5 bases from J, with 16 bases in between. This CDR3 is 15 amino acids long. From germline, CDR1 is LGHNA and CDR2 YNFKEQ.

This clone has just one count. The chain has TRBV28 and TRBJ2-7; no clear D. The CDR3 length is 15 residues. Between the trimmed V and J ends, which lost 3 bases and 1 base, there was a span of 13 bases. CDR1 is MDHEN, CDR2 SYDVKM, per germline. CDR3 in DNA: TGTGCCAGCAGTTTTCCCGGGTCGAAATCCTACGAGCAGTACTTC. Its protein is CASSFPGSKSYEQYF. The entire variable domain, with the rest obtained from reference TRBV28 and TRBJ2-7, is as follows: DVKVTQSSRYLVKRTGEKVFLECVQDMDHENMFWYRQDPGLGLRLIYFSYDVKMKEKGDIPEGYSVSREKKERFSLILESASTNQTSMYLCASSFPGSKSYEQYFGPGTRLTVT.

This clone was recorded once. The CDR3 region has the DNA TGTGCCAGCAGTCCGGGGACACTGAGGAAAAATGAAAAACTGTTTTTT. Protein: CASSPGTLRKNEKLFF. The V gene is TRBV2, the J gene TRBJ1-4, with D possibly TRBD1 on 6 matching bases. From germline, CDR1 is SNHLY and CDR2 FYNNEI. Trimming pared 5 bases from V and 5 bases from J, leaving 18 bases between. The CDR3 spans 16 residues. Using reference TRBV2 and TRBJ1-4 for the parts outside the CDR3, the full variable domain is EPEVTQTPSHQVTQMGQEVILRCVPISNHLYFYWYRQILGQKVEFLVSFYNNEISEKSEIFDDQFSVERPDGSNFTLKIRSTKLEDSAMYFCASSPGTLRKNEKLFFGSGTQLSVL.

The rearrangement links TRBV28 to TRBJ2-7; 11 bases fit TRBD1. The CDR3 spans 15 residues. Per germline, CDR1 MDHEN and CDR2 SYDVKM. The V segment lost 5 bases and the J segment 2 bases; nucleotides outside the gene matches: 5. This CDR3 reads CASSKPGQGAYEQYF. CDR3 nucleotide sequence: TGTGCCAGCAGTAAACCGGGACAGGGGGCCTACGAGCAGTACTTC. The full variable domain, completed using reference TRBV28 and TRBJ2-7, is DVKVTQSSRYLVKRTGEKVFLECVQDMDHENMFWYRQDPGLGLRLIYFSYDVKMKEKGDIPEGYSVSREKKERFSLILESASTNQTSMYLCASSKPGQGAYEQYFGPGTRLTVT.

The rearrangement links TRBV5-1 to TRBJ2-5, with a possible D match to TRBD2 (5 bases). CDR1 is SGHRS and CDR2 is YFSETQ in the germline V gene. The CDR3 totals 14 residues. Trimming stripped 0 bases from V and 2 bases from J, with 8 bases between. CDR3 sequence reads: CASSLEWRQETQYF. In nucleotides, the CDR3 is TGCGCCAGCAGCTTGGAGTGGAGGCAAGAGACCCAGTACTTC.